This T cell receptor (beta chain) originates from a study of blood T cell repertoires in COVID-19. As for the study in general: Acute and convalescent COVID-19 samples came from the United States, Italy and Spain. Sample material is recorded as cDNA or gDNA derived from T cells, B-cell-depleted T cells, or PBMCs.

Some clones are missing from TCRdb's copy, which holds only in-frame ones; the method was immunoSEQ multiplex PCR. The sample holds about 100,000 clones, roughly 84% seen once. Material: peripheral blood. This receptor was obtained from a man under 40 in a cohort sampled during active COVID-19.

CDR3 protein: CAIRRGRDEAFF. The CDR3 region has the DNA TGTGCCATCAGGAGGGGGAGGGATGAAGCTTTCTTT. The chain couples TRBV10-3 to TRBJ1-1, with a weak D call TRBD1 (6 bases). Trimming removed 6 bases from V and 7 bases from J, with 12 bases in between. The germline V gene encodes CDR1 ENHRY and CDR2 SYGVKD. This CDR3 is built from 12 residues.